A selection of T cell receptor beta chains follows, all from one sample in a study of blood T cell repertoires in COVID-19. The assay was immunoSEQ multiplex PCR, and TCRdb's table has in-frame clones only and misses some. The sample contains some 370,000 clones, around 87% of which appear only once. Sequenced sample: peripheral blood. These receptors originate from a woman aged 25 to 45 with COVID-19, enrolled during active disease. The CDR3 runs from the conserved cysteine through the conserved F or W. The D gene is left open where the match is weak. Only part of the rows carry a size: once, few, many, or a class if the clone is expanded.

.,TRBJ2-5,.,TRBV3-1/TRBV3-2,CASSQRGTSETQYF,TGTGCCAGCAGCCAAAGGGGCACATCCGAGACCCAGTACTTC
.,TRBJ2-5,TRBD2,TRBV6-5,CASSYVASGLQETQYF,TGTGCCAGCAGTTACGTTGCTAGCGGACTACAAGAGACCCAGTACTTC
.,TRBJ1-5,TRBD1,TRBV7-8,CASSHTVTAGGTHQHF,TGTGCCAGCAGCCACACGGTAACTGCAGGGGGCACGCACCAGCATTTT
.,TRBJ2-1,.,TRBV4-3,CASSQGSLVGNEQFF,TGCGCCAGCAGCCAAGGGAGTCTAGTAGGCAATGAGCAGTTCTTC
.,TRBJ2-7,TRBD2,TRBV6-2/TRBV6-3,CASSYQREGGKQYF,TGTGCCAGCAGTTACCAGCGGGAGGGGGGGAAGCAGTACTTC
.,TRBJ2-2,.,TRBV11-3,CASSPDSDTGELFF,TGTGCCAGCAGCCCGGACAGTGACACCGGGGAGCTGTTTTTT
many,TRBJ1-3,.,TRBV18,CASSPPGGLVGNTIYF,TGTGCCAGCTCACCACCGGGGGGGCTCGTTGGAAACACCATATATTTT
.,TRBJ1-2,.,TRBV6-6,CASNHRVGGYTF,TGTGCCAGCAACCACAGGGTAGGGGGCTACACCTTC
.,TRBJ2-7,.,TRBV19,CASSPDSKSSYEQYF,TGTGCCAGTAGCCCGGACAGTAAGAGCTCCTACGAGCAGTACTTC
once,TRBJ2-1,TRBD2,TRBV4-3,CASSQERSKAGGPVEQFF,TGCGCCAGCAGCCAAGAACGGAGTAAAGCGGGAGGGCCTGTTGAGCAGTTCTTC
once,TRBJ2-2,.,TRBV6-5,CATSRRATGELFF,TGTGCCACCTCGCGGAGGGCCACCGGGGAGCTGTTTTTT